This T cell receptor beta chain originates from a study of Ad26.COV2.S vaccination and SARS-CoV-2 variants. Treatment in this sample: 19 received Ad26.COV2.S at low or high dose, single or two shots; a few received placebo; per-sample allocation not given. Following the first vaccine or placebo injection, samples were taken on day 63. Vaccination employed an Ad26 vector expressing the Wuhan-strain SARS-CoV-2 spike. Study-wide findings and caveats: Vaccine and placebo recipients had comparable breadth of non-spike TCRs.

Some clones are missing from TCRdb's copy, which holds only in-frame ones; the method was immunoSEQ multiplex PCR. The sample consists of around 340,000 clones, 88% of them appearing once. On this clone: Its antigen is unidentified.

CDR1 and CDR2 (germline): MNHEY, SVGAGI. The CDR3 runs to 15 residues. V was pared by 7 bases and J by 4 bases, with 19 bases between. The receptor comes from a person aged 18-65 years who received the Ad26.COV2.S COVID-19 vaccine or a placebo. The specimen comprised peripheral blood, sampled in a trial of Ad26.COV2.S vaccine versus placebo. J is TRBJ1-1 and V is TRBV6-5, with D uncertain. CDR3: CASTFRTSVGTEAFF. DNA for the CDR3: TGTGCCAGCACCTTCCGGACCTCGGTAGGCACTGAAGCTTTCTTT.